The clone carrying this T cell receptor beta chain has just a few counts. As yet, its antigen is unknown. These data come from a study of T cells in Graves' hyperthyroidism and ophthalmopathy. Overall study results and limits: Ophthalmopathy, as predicted by the model, came a median about seven months after the prediction.

Hyperthyroidism had been newly diagnosed in patients aged 18 to 65, and its duration was under 2 months. The CDR3 sequence is 14 residues long. Trimming took 4 bases from V and 2 from J, leaving 9 bases between them. CDR1 and CDR2 from the germline V gene are MNHNY and SVGAGI (reference sequence). TCR beta CDR3 region amplification was performed from RNA transcripts. TCR CDR3 regions were first amplified by RT-PCR with HTBI primers. TCRdb reprocessed the multiplex PCR reads via MiXCR and lists one record per CDR3 protein. The table shows around 760,000 distinct CDR3 sequences, with 30% to 40% occurring only once.

The J gene is TRBJ1-5, the V gene TRBV6-6, with D unclear. Sequences were obtained from blood. This receptor was identified in a woman aged 40 to 55 with Graves' hyperthyroidism. The CDR3 loop is CASSSSPGNQPQHF. CDR3 DNA sequence: TGTGCCAGCAGTTCAAGTCCGGGCAATCAGCCCCAGCATTTT.